This T cell receptor (beta chain) appears in the sequencing data of a study of blood T cell repertoires in COVID-19. Unmatched junction bases numbered 14, after V lost 4 bases and J lost 9 bases. This CDR3 has 15 amino acids. Germline values: CDR1 SGHDN, CDR2 FVKESK. This clone was detected only once. Some clones are missing from TCRdb's copy, which holds only in-frame ones; the method was immunoSEQ multiplex PCR. This table holds 200,000 to 300,000 clones, roughly 83% found once. The chain carries TRBV14 and TRBJ2-5; 7 bases match TRBD2. The sequencing sample was made of peripheral blood. The source of this sequence is an elderly man with acute or convalescent COVID-19. CDR3 protein: CASSPLTTGGHSQYF. The CDR3 region has the DNA TGTGCCAGCAGCCCCCTGACAACGGGAGGCCACTCCCAGTACTTC.